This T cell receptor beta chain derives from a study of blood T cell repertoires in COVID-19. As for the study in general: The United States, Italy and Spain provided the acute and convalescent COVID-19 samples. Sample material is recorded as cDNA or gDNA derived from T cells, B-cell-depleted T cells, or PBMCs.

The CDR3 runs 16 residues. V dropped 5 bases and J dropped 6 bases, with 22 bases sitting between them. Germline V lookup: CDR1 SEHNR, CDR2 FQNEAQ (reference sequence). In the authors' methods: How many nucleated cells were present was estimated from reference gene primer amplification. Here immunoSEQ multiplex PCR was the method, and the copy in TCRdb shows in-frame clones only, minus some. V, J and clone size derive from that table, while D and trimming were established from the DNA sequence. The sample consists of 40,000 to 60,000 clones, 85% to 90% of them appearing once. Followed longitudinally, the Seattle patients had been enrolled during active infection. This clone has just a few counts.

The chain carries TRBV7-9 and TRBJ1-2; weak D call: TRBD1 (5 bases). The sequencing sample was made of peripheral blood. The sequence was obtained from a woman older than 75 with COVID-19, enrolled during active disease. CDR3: CASSHAALGGRDGYTF. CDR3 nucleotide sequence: TGTGCCAGCAGCCACGCCGCCTTGGGGGGAAGGGATGGCTACACCTTC.